These T cell receptor beta chains were read from a single sample in a study of OX40 agonist ivuxolimab in advanced cancers. The repertoire was sequenced with immunoSEQ multiplex PCR; TCRdb's copy has only in-frame clones and lacks some. The table lists more than 75,000 clones, 84% of them singletons. The sample here was CD4+ or CD8+ T cells sorted from blood, taken in a trial of the OX40 agonist ivuxolimab. The receptors here all came from an adult with an advanced solid tumor such as melanoma, head and neck, liver or kidney cancer. Each CDR3 is given with its conserved first and last residue. The D gene is left open where the match is weak. Clone sizes are given selectively: once, few, many, or a class where the clone is expanded.

j_call,d_call,v_call,clone_size,cdr3_aa,cdr3_nt
TRBJ1-1,TRBD1,TRBV7-3,NA,CASSLRAGTGKLNTEAFF,TGTGCCAGCAGCTTAAGGGCCGGGACAGGGAAGTTGAACACTGAAGCTTTCTTT
TRBJ1-5,TRBD1,TRBV7-2,NA,CASSPPGQNNQPQHF,TGTGCCAGCAGCCCGCCGGGACAGAACAATCAGCCCCAGCATTTT
TRBJ2-2,NA,TRBV7-3,NA,CASSLTSVGGELFF,TGTGCCAGCAGCTTAACTAGCGTGGGCGGGGAGCTGTTTTTT
TRBJ1-4,NA,TRBV18,NA,CASSPTGALEEKLFF,TGTGCCAGCTCACCGACGGGGGCATTAGAGGAAAAACTGTTTTTT
TRBJ2-5,TRBD1,TRBV7-7,NA,CASSDPRTGGAGTQYF,TGTGCCAGCAGCGACCCCCGGACAGGGGGCGCGGGGACCCAGTACTTC
TRBJ2-3,NA,TRBV7-9,NA,CASSLAGHNLQTDTQYF,TGTGCCAGCAGCTTAGCGGGGCACAACCTTCAGACGGATACGCAGTATTTT
TRBJ2-3,NA,TRBV19,NA,CASSIAGTGGVGDTQYF,TGTGCCAGTAGTATAGCAGGCACAGGAGGTGTAGGAGATACGCAGTATTTT
TRBJ1-1,NA,TRBV19,NA,CASSIPGRGNTEAFF,TGTGCCAGTAGTATCCCGGGACGGGGGAACACTGAAGCTTTCTTT
TRBJ1-5,TRBD1,TRBV5-5,NA,CASSLERQGSQPQHF,TGTGCCAGCAGCCTAGAACGACAGGGGAGTCAGCCCCAGCATTTT
TRBJ1-5,TRBD1,TRBV6-5,once,CASSYDYRGNQPQHF,TGTGCCAGCAGTTACGATTACAGGGGTAATCAGCCCCAGCATTTT
TRBJ1-1,NA,TRBV6-6,NA,CASSYSLGLNTEAFF,TGTGCCAGCAGTTACTCGCTGGGATTGAACACTGAAGCTTTCTTT
TRBJ1-1,NA,TRBV7-2,NA,CASSGVAGPNTEAFF,TGTGCCAGCAGCGGAGTGGCAGGGCCGAACACTGAAGCTTTCTTT
TRBJ1-1,NA,TRBV5-1,NA,CASSSTAEPNTEAFF,TGCGCCAGCAGCTCGACAGCAGAACCGAACACTGAAGCTTTCTTT
TRBJ1-5,NA,TRBV7-6,NA,CASSLAGQPQHF,TGTGCCAGCAGCTTAGCAGGGCAGCCCCAGCATTTT
TRBJ2-2,TRBD2,TRBV5-4,NA,CASSPRGGGTGELFF,TGTGCCAGCAGCCCTCGGGGGGGAGGCACCGGGGAGCTGTTTTTT
TRBJ2-5,NA,TRBV9,few,CASSVSVTGLYQETQYF,TGTGCCAGCAGCGTAAGCGTCACGGGACTCTACCAAGAGACCCAGTACTTC
TRBJ2-2,TRBD2,TRBV6-5,NA,CASSLAGGTGELFF,TGTGCCAGCAGTTTAGCGGGGGGCACCGGGGAGCTGTTTTTT
TRBJ2-3,NA,TRBV4-2,NA,CASSQALARRDTRYF,TGTGCCAGCAGCCAAGCTCTAGCGAGACGGGATACGCGGTATTTT
TRBJ2-3,NA,TRBV2,NA,CASSVQGSTDTQYF,TGTGCCAGCAGTGTTCAGGGCAGCACAGATACGCAGTATTTT
TRBJ1-1,NA,TRBV11-3,few,CASSLVASTEAFF,TGTGCCAGCAGCTTAGTGGCATCTACTGAAGCTTTCTTT
TRBJ1-1,NA,TRBV18,NA,CASSGGPEAFF,TGTGCCAGCTCAGGGGGCCCTGAAGCTTTCTTT
TRBJ1-6,NA,TRBV9,NA,CASSPGQGSNSPLHF,TGTGCCAGCAGCCCCGGTCAGGGGAGCAATTCACCCCTCCACTTT
TRBJ2-5,NA,TRBV14,few,CASSQERTLGETQYF,TGTGCCAGCAGCCAAGAAAGGACGCTCGGGGAGACCCAGTACTTC
TRBJ2-5,NA,TRBV7-9,NA,CASSLGDSQYF,TGTGCCAGCAGCTTGGGGGACTCCCAGTACTTC
TRBJ1-5,NA,TRBV2,NA,CASSELRGDQPQHF,TGTGCCAGCAGTGAACTGCGCGGCGATCAGCCCCAGCATTTT
TRBJ1-1,TRBD1,TRBV6-6,NA,CASNIGTGLNTEAFF,TGTGCCAGCAACATTGGGACAGGATTGAACACTGAAGCTTTCTTT
TRBJ2-5,NA,TRBV28,NA,CASSLDQGFEETQYF,TGTGCCAGCAGTTTAGATCAGGGGTTCGAGGAGACCCAGTACTTC
TRBJ2-5,NA,TRBV19,NA,CASSIGSAGALQETQYF,TGTGCCAGTAGTATAGGTTCCGCGGGGGCCCTCCAAGAGACCCAGTACTTC
TRBJ2-3,TRBD2,TRBV7-2,NA,CASAGTRTDTQYF,TGTGCCAGTGCCGGGACTAGGACAGATACGCAGTATTTT
TRBJ2-7,TRBD1,TRBV6-5,NA,CASGQNYEQYF,TGTGCCTCGGGACAGAACTACGAGCAGTACTTC
TRBJ2-7,TRBD1,TRBV7-2,once,CASRTGTGISYEQYF,TGTGCCAGCAGGACTGGGACAGGGATCTCCTACGAGCAGTACTTC
TRBJ1-6,NA,TRBV5-6,NA,CASSLAMGVLPLHF,TGTGCCAGCAGCTTGGCCATGGGGGTACTCCCCCTCCACTTT
TRBJ1-6,TRBD1,TRBV7-2,NA,CASTRGEPNSPLHF,TGTGCCAGCACCAGGGGGGAGCCGAATTCACCCCTCCACTTT
TRBJ1-6,NA,TRBV14,NA,CASSQILSYNSPLHF,TGTGCCAGCAGCCAAATTTTATCCTATAATTCACCCCTCCACTTT
TRBJ2-3,TRBD2,TRBV25-1,NA,CASSDSTSGGDTQYF,TGTGCCAGCAGTGATTCCACTAGCGGGGGGGATACGCAGTATTTT
TRBJ2-1,NA,TRBV7-2,NA,CASSLAYDGEQFF,TGTGCCAGCAGCTTAGCGTATGACGGTGAGCAGTTCTTC
TRBJ1-4,TRBD1,TRBV4-1,once,CASSPGGRRDRPVGKLFF,TGCGCCAGCAGCCCGGGGGGAAGGAGGGACAGGCCAGTGGGGAAACTGTTTTTT
TRBJ1-6,NA,TRBV2,NA,CASRSVGSYNSPLHF,TGTGCCAGCAGGTCGGTGGGCTCCTATAATTCACCCCTCCACTTT
TRBJ1-4,TRBD1,TRBV7-9,NA,CASSSPTGWGEKLFF,TGTGCCAGCAGCTCGCCGACAGGGTGGGGCGAAAAACTGTTTTTT